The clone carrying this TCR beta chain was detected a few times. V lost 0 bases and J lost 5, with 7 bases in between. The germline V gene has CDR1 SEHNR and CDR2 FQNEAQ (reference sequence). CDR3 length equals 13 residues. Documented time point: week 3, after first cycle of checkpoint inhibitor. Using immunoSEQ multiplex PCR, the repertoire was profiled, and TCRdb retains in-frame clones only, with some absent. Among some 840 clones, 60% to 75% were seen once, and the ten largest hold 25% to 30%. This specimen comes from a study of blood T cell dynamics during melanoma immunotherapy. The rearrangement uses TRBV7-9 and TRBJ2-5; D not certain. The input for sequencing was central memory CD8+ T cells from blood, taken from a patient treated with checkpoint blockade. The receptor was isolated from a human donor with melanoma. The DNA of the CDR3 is TGTGCCAGCAGCTTAGCAGGGCACGAGACCCAGTACTTC. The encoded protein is CASSLAGHETQYF.